This is a list of T cell receptor beta chains from one sample in a study of blood T cell repertoires in COVID-19. Clones were sequenced by immunoSEQ multiplex PCR, and TCRdb holds only the in-frame ones, with some missing. Here the sample spans about 160,000 clones, roughly 80% being singletons. The specimen sequenced was peripheral blood. These receptors all come from a woman between 35 and 50 years old with COVID-19, enrolled during active disease. The CDR3 runs from the conserved cysteine through the conserved F or W. The D gene is left open where the match is weak. Only part of the rows carry a size: once, few, many, or a class if the clone is expanded.

>TRBJ1-1|.|TRBV28|14|TRBD1
TGTGCCAGCACCCGCACCGACAGGGCGATTGAAGCTTTCTTT
CASTRTDRAIEAFF
>TRBJ2-1|.|TRBV11-1|14|TRBD1
TGTGCCAGCAGCCGGCAGACAGGGGGGGATGAGCAGTTCTTC
CASSRQTGGDEQFF
>TRBJ2-1|.|TRBV10-3|15|TRBD2
TGTGCCATCAGTGCGGGACTAGCGGCCAGGGGTGAGCAGTTCTTC
CAISAGLAARGEQFF
>TRBJ2-7|.|TRBV20-1|11|.
TGCAGTGCTTTACAGGCCTACGAGCAGTACTTC
CSALQAYEQYF
>TRBJ1-3|once|TRBV30|12|.
TGTGCCTGGAGTTCGGGAGGAAACACCATATATTTT
CAWSSGGNTIYF
>TRBJ1-4|.|TRBV9|16|.
TGTGCCAGCAGCGTAGGGTCGAGATCCTTCGAGGAAAAACTGTTTTTT
CASSVGSRSFEEKLFF
>TRBJ2-3|.|TRBV18|13|.
TGTGCCAGCACCCAAGGGGGGGCAGATACGCAGTATTTT
CASTQGGADTQYF
>TRBJ1-2|.|TRBV9|13|.
TGTGCCAGCAGAGCCGACGGAGCTTATGGCTACACCTTC
CASRADGAYGYTF
>TRBJ2-3|.|TRBV29-1|13|TRBD2
TGCAGCGTTGGGACTAGCGGGAAAAATACGCAGTATTTT
CSVGTSGKNTQYF
>TRBJ2-7|.|TRBV29-1|13|.
TGCAGCGTGGCCGGTGGCGGGATTAACGAGCAGTACTTC
CSVAGGGINEQYF
>TRBJ1-1|.|TRBV7-2|13|.
TGTGCCAGCAGCTTAAGATCTGGCTCTGAAGCTTTCTTT
CASSLRSGSEAFF
>TRBJ2-1|.|TRBV7-3|15|TRBD2
TGTGCCAGCAGTCATCTAGCGGGCCCCTACAATGAGCAGTTCTTC
CASSHLAGPYNEQFF
>TRBJ1-1|.|TRBV10-3|17|.
TGTGCCATCAGTGCCGCCGCCAACACCCCAGGGGTTCCTGAAGCTTTCTTT
CAISAAANTPGVPEAFF
>TRBJ1-5|.|TRBV10-3|14|.
TGTGCCATCAGTGCGGTGTCTAGCAATCAGCCCCAGCATTTT
CAISAVSSNQPQHF
>TRBJ1-5|.|TRBV2|15|TRBD1
TGTGCCAGCACTGAAGGTGGGACAGGGAATCAGCCCCAGCATTTT
CASTEGGTGNQPQHF
>TRBJ1-4|few|TRBV29-1|13|TRBD1
TGCAGCGTCGGGGACAGCCGGGATGAAAAACTGTTTTTT
CSVGDSRDEKLFF
>TRBJ1-1|few|TRBV4-1|10|.
TGCGCCAGCAGGGACACGGAGGCTTTCTTT
CASRDTEAFF